This T cell receptor beta chain was observed in a study of cytomegalovirus exposure and HLA in healthy donors. Study-wide findings and caveats: Three chains linked to CMV were shown in vitro to be specific for CMV antigens. CMV serostatus was the sole immune exposure information available. A missense variant in DCLRE1C was later tied to TCR beta V- and J-gene trimming. It was reported that the classifier diagnosed cytomegalovirus status with high specificity and sensitivity in both the original and validation cohorts.

Trimming removed 5 bases at V and 9 bases at J, with 11 bases between. The germline gives CDR1 SGHTA, CDR2 FQGNSA. The CDR3 contains 13 residues. Notes on this clone: Its antigen is not known.

The PCR used 60 Vbeta and 13 Jbeta primers. Assay used: immunoSEQ multiplex PCR; TCRdb lists only in-frame clones, some missing. The data hold over 150,000 clones, with roughly nine tenths observed a single time. The chain carries TRBV7-2 and TRBJ1-6; D gene uncertain. The receptor comes from a woman under 40 in good health and CMV-seronegative. Sequenced material: PBMCs. The CDR3 region is CASSASRISPLHF. The CDR3 DNA is TGTGCCAGCAGCGCCTCCAGGATTTCACCCCTCCACTTT.